This T cell receptor beta chain was identified during a study of T cells in Graves' hyperthyroidism and ophthalmopathy. At least ten counts were recorded for this clonotype. CDR1 and CDR2 from the germline V gene are SGHAT and FQNNGV. The V gene lost 3 bases and the J gene lost 4 bases, with 16 bases spanning the gap. This CDR3 spans 15 amino acids. The TCR beta CDR3 regions underwent amplification using RNA transcripts as the source. HTBI primers drove first-round RT-PCR of the TCR CDR3. Each CDR3 protein gets one entry after TCRdb re-called the multiplex PCR reads with MiXCR. In the table there are about 640,000 distinct CDR3 sequences, less than 25% of which are singletons.

The sequenced sample consisted of blood. The sequence came from a man aged 30-40 years with Graves' ophthalmopathy. The chain employs TRBV11-2 and TRBJ2-7; D not resolved. The CDR3 is CASSLAPTPRYEQYF. The CDR3 DNA follows: TGTGCCAGCAGCTTGGCCCCGACTCCTCGATACGAGCAGTACTTC.